The 24 T cell receptor beta chains below come from one sample, sequenced in a study of CD8 T cells in Susac syndrome. About 0.5 to 1 ug RNA was reverse transcribed with random hexamers. TCRdb ran MiXCR on the immunoSEQ multiplex PCR reads and lists one entry per CDR3 protein. This repertoire shows roughly 200,000 distinct CDR3 sequences, approximately 95% found once; its top ten account for 0.082%. Sequencing was performed on CD4+ T cells from PBMCs. These TCRs come from a human donor with multiple sclerosis.

This rearrangement joins TRBV20-1 to TRBJ1-5; D is unresolved. V lost 4 bases and J 2 bases, leaving 12 bases between the germline ends. The CDR3 covers 14 residues. Germline CDR1 and CDR2: DFQATT and SNEGSKA (reference sequence). Here the CDR3 reads CSAIPGRGNQPQHF. The CDR3 DNA sequence: TGCAGTGCTATCCCTGGAAGGGGCAATCAGCCCCAGCATTTT.

The V gene is TRBV7-2, the J gene TRBJ2-5, with D tentatively TRBD1 (6 bases). The V end lost 5 bases, the J end lost 2 bases, and 12 bases lay between the germline ends. In germline, CDR1 is SGHTA, CDR2 FQGNSA. The length of the CDR3 is 14 residues. CDR3: CASSPTGYQETQYF. CDR3 sequence (DNA): TGTGCCAGCAGCCCGACAGGTTATCAAGAGACCCAGTACTTC.

The chain uses TRBV5-1 and TRBJ2-5; 12 bases agree with TRBD2. In germline, CDR1 is SGHRS, CDR2 YFSETQ. This CDR3 contains 18 residues. Trimming cost V 4 bases and J 5 bases; bases outside gene matches: 15. CDR3 sequence reads: CASSAGLAGIPGVETQYF. The CDR3 nucleotides read TGCGCCAGCAGCGCCGGACTAGCGGGGATTCCAGGTGTTGAGACCCAGTACTTC.

V and J are TRBV20-1 and TRBJ2-2; 9 nucleotides agree with TRBD2. This CDR3 has 14 amino acids. CDR1 and CDR2 from the germline V gene are DFQATT and SNEGSKA (reference sequence). V trimming: 6 bases; J trimming: 6 bases; junction bases outside the gene matches: 8. CDR3 residues: CSAIRAGGPGELFF. Here the CDR3 DNA reads TGCAGTGCCATACGAGCGGGGGGACCCGGGGAGCTGTTTTTT.

In its sample, this clonotype was seen once. This rearrangement joins TRBV30 to TRBJ1-6; perhaps TRBD1 as D (5 bases). With 8 bases removed from V and 10 bases from J, the gap between germline ends came to 15 bases. The CDR3 extends over 12 amino acids. The germline V gene encodes CDR1 GTSNPN and CDR2 SVGIG (reference sequence). As DNA, the CDR3 is TGTGCCGGGGCCCCAGTAGGATCACCCCTCCACTTT. The encoded protein is CAGAPVGSPLHF.

The chain is built from TRBV29-1 and TRBJ2-6; 7 bases agree with TRBD1. Trimming cost V 5 bases and J 0 bases; bases outside gene matches: 7. Per the germline V gene, CDR1 is SQVTM and CDR2 is ANQGSEA. CDR3 size: 16 residues. CDR3 in DNA: TGCAGCGTTTCCCGGGACAGTCTCTCTGGGGCCAACGTCCTGACTTTC. Protein sequence: CSVSRDSLSGANVLTF.

In DNA, the CDR3 is TGTGCCTGGAGGCGGGGCAGCTGGAACACTGAAGCTTTCTTT. As protein: CAWRRGSWNTEAFF. V and J are TRBV30 and TRBJ1-1, with D tentatively TRBD1 (5 bases). V lost 3 bases, J lost 1 base, and 12 bases lay in between. The CDR3 covers 14 residues. Germline V lookup: CDR1 GTSNPN, CDR2 SVGIG (reference sequence).

The V and J genes are TRBV2 and TRBJ2-3; D remains unclear. Per the germline V gene, CDR1 is SNHLY and CDR2 is FYNNEI. V was trimmed by 6 bases and J by 6 bases, leaving 19 bases between them. This CDR3 is built from 15 residues. CDR3 DNA: TGTGCCAGCAGCACCGGACGGCTGCCTAAGGATACGCAGTATTTT. This encodes CASSTGRLPKDTQYF.

The chain is built from TRBV29-1 and TRBJ2-3, with a tentative D call TRBD1 (5 bases). Trimming shortened V by 4 bases and J by 4 bases, and 9 bases separated the two germline ends. Germline CDR1 SQVTM, CDR2 ANQGSEA. The CDR3 has 12 residues. CDR3 sequence: CSVAVGADTQYF. The CDR3 DNA reads TGCAGCGTTGCGGTAGGGGCAGATACGCAGTATTTT.

The V call is TRBV15, the J call TRBJ2-1, with D maybe TRBD2 (5 bases). Germline-derived CDR1 and CDR2 are LNHNV and YYDKDF (reference sequence). With 0 bases removed from V and 0 bases from J, the gap between germline ends came to 15 bases. The CDR3 is made up of 18 amino acids. CDR3 bases: TGTGCCACCAGCAGAGAGCTCGGACTTGGGAGCTCCTACAATGAGCAGTTCTTC. This sequence encodes CATSRELGLGSSYNEQFF. Together with reference TRBV15 and TRBJ2-1, the CDR3 gives the full variable domain: DAMVIQNPRYQVTQFGKPVTLSCSQTLNHNVMYWYQQKSSQAPKLLFHYYDKDFNNEADTPDNFQSRRPNTSFCFLDIRSPGLGDTAMYLCATSRELGLGSSYNEQFFGPGTRLTVL.

This chain uses TRBV29-1 with TRBJ1-2; possible D gene TRBD1, 5 bases. The germline V gene has CDR1 SQVTM and CDR2 ANQGSEA. V dropped 7 bases and J dropped 5 bases, with 17 bases sitting between them. The CDR3 consists of 13 residues. The CDR3 is CSAQRGRGYGYTF. DNA for the CDR3: TGCAGCGCCCAAAGAGGGAGGGGATATGGCTACACCTTC. The full variable domain, its missing parts supplied by reference TRBV29-1 and TRBJ1-2, is SAVISQKPSRDICQRGTSLTIQCQVDSQVTMMFWYRQQPGQSLTLIATANQGSEATYESGFVIDKFPISRPNLTFSTLTVSNMSPEDSSIYLCSAQRGRGYGYTFGSGTRLTVV.

V and J are TRBV29-1 and TRBJ2-3, with no clear D. The CDR3 length is 13 residues. Germline V CDR1 and CDR2: SQVTM, ANQGSEA. V was pared by 3 bases and J by 2 bases, with 9 bases between. The CDR3 protein is CSVDDRLTDTQYF. The CDR3 coding sequence is TGCAGCGTTGACGACCGCCTCACAGATACGCAGTATTTT.

V is TRBV29-1 and J is TRBJ1-2; D is possibly TRBD1 (6 bases). The CDR3 is 12 amino acids. The V end was cut by 4 bases, the J end by 4 bases, with 10 bases between. Germline CDR1 SQVTM, CDR2 ANQGSEA. CDR3 DNA sequence: TGCAGCGTTGGAACAGGGAGCTATGGCTACACCTTC. As protein: CSVGTGSYGYTF. Complete variable domain (other parts from reference TRBV29-1 and TRBJ1-2): SAVISQKPSRDICQRGTSLTIQCQVDSQVTMMFWYRQQPGQSLTLIATANQGSEATYESGFVIDKFPISRPNLTFSTLTVSNMSPEDSSIYLCSVGTGSYGYTFGSGTRLTVV.

This clonotype was observed once. The chain couples TRBV30 to TRBJ2-3; the match to TRBD2 covers 9 bases. This CDR3 spans 14 amino acids. Germline CDR1 is GTSNPN and CDR2 is SVGIG (reference sequence). V was pared by 7 bases and J by 4 bases, with 9 bases of the junction left unmatched. The CDR3 DNA follows: TGTGCCTATAACCTGCGGGGGGGGCCAGATACGCAGTATTTT. Amino acids: CAYNLRGGPDTQYF.

The rearrangement links TRBV9 to TRBJ1-2, with 7 bases fitting TRBD1. Trimming took 3 bases from V and 8 from J; bases not matched to a gene: 16. This CDR3 region has 16 residues. The germline V gene encodes CDR1 SGDLS and CDR2 YYNGEE. The CDR3 spells CASSDTPGQPTLGYTF. The DNA for the CDR3 is TGTGCCAGCAGCGACACCCCGGGACAGCCGACCCTAGGCTACACCTTC.

As to this clonotype: Germline and junction disagree at one end, which may indicate a read error. The gene calls are TRBV15 and TRBJ2-5; TRBD1 aligns across 10 bases. The CDR3 totals 13 residues. Germline V CDR1 and CDR2: LNHNV, YYDKDF (reference sequence). CDR3 loop: CATSRAGQGSPHF. In DNA form, the CDR3 reads TGTGCCACCAGCAGGGCGGGACAGGGGTCCCCGCACTTC.

The V gene is TRBV9, the J gene TRBJ2-1; the D gene is possibly TRBD2 (5 bases). V dropped 0 bases and J dropped 4 bases, with 8 bases sitting between them. The CDR3 spans 14 residues. Germline V lookup: CDR1 SGDLS, CDR2 YYNGEE. The CDR3 sequence is CASSVVGEYNEQFF. In nucleotides, the CDR3 is TGTGCCAGCAGCGTAGTGGGAGAGTACAATGAGCAGTTCTTC.

Only one count was recorded for this clonotype. The chain employs TRBV9 and TRBJ2-3; 9 bases agree with TRBD2. The V gene's germline CDR1 is SGDLS and CDR2 YYNGEE. The CDR3 is 14 amino acids. V dropped 0 bases and J dropped 14; count of bases not matched to a gene: 10. CDR3 residues: CASSVEDLAGLAYF. The CDR3 region has the DNA TGTGCCAGCAGCGTAGAAGACTTGGCGGGACTAGCGTATTTT.

The V gene is TRBV12-3 or TRBV12-4, the J gene TRBJ1-1, with a tentative D call TRBD1 (5 bases). The CDR3 consists of 15 residues. Trimming removed 2 bases at V and 7 bases at J, with 17 bases between. The CDR3 loop reads CASSLSRDGEDEAFF. In DNA form, the CDR3 reads TGTGCCAGCAGTTTATCAAGGGACGGGGAAGATGAAGCTTTCTTT.

The chain's CDR3 is CAGAKGINQPQHF. CDR3 DNA: TGTGCCGGGGCAAAAGGGATCAATCAGCCCCAGCATTTT. This sequence joins TRBV30 and TRBJ1-5, with D possibly being TRBD1 (5 bases). This CDR3 is built from 13 residues. Trimming shortened V by 8 bases and J by 3 bases, and 14 bases separated the two germline ends. In germline, CDR1 is GTSNPN, CDR2 SVGIG (reference sequence). Full variable domain (rest looked up from reference TRBV30 and TRBJ1-5): SQTIHQWPATLVQPVGSPLSLECTVEGTSNPNLYWYRQAAGRGLQLLFYSVGIGQISSEVPQNLSASRPQDRQFILSSKKLLLSDSGFYLCAGAKGINQPQHFGDGTRLSIL.

This chain uses TRBV20-1 with TRBJ2-5, with unresolved D. The CDR3 contains 12 residues. Trimming took 6 bases from V and 5 from J, leaving 13 bases between them. Germline CDR1 DFQATT, CDR2 SNEGSKA (reference sequence). CDR3 bases: TGCAGTGCAACCGACATCGCCGAGACCCAGTACTTC. This translates into CSATDIAETQYF.

J is TRBJ2-7 and V is TRBV25-1; D possibly corresponds to TRBD1 (5 bases). The V gene lost 1 base and the J gene lost 2 bases, with 12 bases spanning the gap. CDR3 size: 15 residues. CDR1 is MGHDK, CDR2 SYGVNS, per germline. The CDR3 loop is CASSEFRVSPYEQYF. The CDR3 nucleotides read TGTGCCAGCAGTGAATTCAGGGTGTCCCCCTACGAGCAGTACTTC.

This rearrangement joins TRBV4-2 to TRBJ2-6; D not certain. Germline-derived CDR1 and CDR2 are LGHNA and YNFKEQ. The CDR3 has 17 residues. The V and J ends lost 0 bases and 0 bases respectively, with 9 bases between them. CDR3 bases: TGTGCCAGCAGCCAAGAAGACTTGGGCTCTGGGGCCAACGTCCTGACTTTC. Its translation is CASSQEDLGSGANVLTF.

The rearrangement uses TRBV9 and TRBJ1-6; perhaps TRBD1 as D (5 bases). CDR3 length equals 15 residues. Trimming shortened V by 4 bases and J by 8 bases, and 16 bases separated the two germline ends. Per germline, CDR1 SGDLS and CDR2 YYNGEE. As DNA, the CDR3 is TGTGCCAGCAGCCTGCAGTCAGGGTACGATTCACCCCTCCACTTT. Amino acid sequence: CASSLQSGYDSPLHF.